A single sample gave rise to the 5 T cell receptor beta chains below, sequenced in a study of T cells in Graves' hyperthyroidism and ophthalmopathy. Regions amplified from RNA transcripts were the TCR beta CDR3 regions. The TCR CDR3 first-round RT-PCR relied on the HTBI primer set. A single record per CDR3 protein comes from TCRdb applying MiXCR to the multiplex PCR reads. The data contain approximately 620,000 distinct CDR3 sequences, approximately 15% of them singletons. Input material: blood. The origin of the receptors is a woman aged 25 to 39 with Graves' hyperthyroidism that later progressed to Graves' ophthalmopathy.

V gene TRBV5-4 combines with J gene TRBJ2-3, with 7 bases aligning to TRBD2. The CDR3 runs to 14 residues. Germline assignment: CDR1 SGHNT and CDR2 YYREEE (reference sequence). Trimming at V came to 4 bases and at J to 9 bases, leaving 11 bases not matched to a gene. The CDR3 DNA sequence: TGTGCCAGCAGCCCCCCAGGCGGGAGTGGCACGCAGTATTTT. Translating gives CASSPPGGSGTQYF.

This clonotype was observed at least ten times. The chain couples TRBV6-6 to TRBJ1-1; TRBD1 might be the D (5 bases). Trimming took off 2 bases at V and 11 bases at J, with 15 bases between the two ends. The germline V gene encodes CDR1 MNHNY and CDR2 SVGAGI (reference sequence). This CDR3 has 13 amino acids. CDR3 region: CASSYEEGSVAFF. The CDR3 DNA sequence: TGTGCCAGCAGTTACGAGGAGGGGTCAGTGGCTTTCTTT.

In its sample, this clonotype was seen a few times. The genes are TRBV30 and TRBJ1-1; TRBD1 might be the D (5 bases). Trimming pared 2 bases from V and 1 base from J, leaving 17 bases between. Germline lookup yields CDR1 GTSNPN and CDR2 SVGIG (reference sequence). CDR3 size: 16 residues. The CDR3 DNA sequence: TGTGCCTGGAGTTCACAGGTCCCTGGGAAGAACACTGAAGCTTTCTTT. Translation gives CAWSSQVPGKNTEAFF.

Only a few counts were recorded for this clonotype. The V and J genes are TRBV19 and TRBJ2-3, with 12 bases matching TRBD2. The CDR3 sequence is 16 residues long. The V gene's germline CDR1 is LNHDA and CDR2 SQIVND (reference sequence). V gave up 2 bases and J gave up 3 bases; unmatched junction bases: 3. CDR3 sequence (DNA): TGTGCCAGTAGTATATGGACTAGCGGGAATACAGATACGCAGTATTTT. Encoded protein: CASSIWTSGNTDTQYF.

There are a few counts of this clonotype. This rearrangement joins TRBV9 to TRBJ2-1, with D possibly TRBD2 on 5 matching bases. With 6 bases removed from V and 3 bases from J, the gap between germline ends came to 16 bases. This CDR3 spans 15 amino acids. Germline CDR1 is SGDLS and CDR2 is YYNGEE. Here the CDR3 DNA reads TGTGCCAGCACCAGTGAGGGAGAGGGCTACAATGAGCAGTTCTTC. Amino acids: CASTSEGEGYNEQFF.